Presented here are 16 T cell receptor beta chains from one specimen sequenced in a study of cytomegalovirus exposure and HLA in healthy donors. The PCR had 60 Vbeta and 13 Jbeta primers. Profiling relied on immunoSEQ multiplex PCR, and the TCRdb table lists in-frame clones only, not all of them. This sample has roughly 160,000 clones, with roughly four fifths found just once. What was sequenced was PBMCs. These receptor sequences come from a man in his fifties in good health and CMV-seropositive.

This rearrangement joins TRBV11-2 to TRBJ2-2; the D is unclear. V lost 6 bases and J 3 bases, leaving 14 bases between the germline ends. From germline, CDR1 is SGHAT and CDR2 FQNNGV. The CDR3 extends over 15 amino acids. For the CDR3, the DNA is TGTGCCAGCAGGAATCGTCGACTCGACACCGGGGAGCTGTTTTTT. Translating it yields CASRNRRLDTGELFF.

This rearrangement joins TRBV13 to TRBJ2-7; weak D call: TRBD2 (6 bases). V was shortened by 2 bases and J by 1 base, with 12 bases between the two germline ends. The CDR3 has 15 amino acids. The germline gives CDR1 PRHDT, CDR2 FYEKMQ (reference sequence). The CDR3 here is CASSLREAKSYEQYF. The CDR3 coding sequence is TGTGCCAGCAGCTTAAGGGAGGCGAAATCCTACGAGCAGTACTTC.

The chain carries TRBV2 and TRBJ2-6, with TRBD1 matching 8 bases. V lost 7 bases and J lost 0; bases outside the gene matches: 8. The CDR3 is made up of 17 amino acids. Germline V gene data show CDR1 as SNHLY and CDR2 as FYNNEI. The CDR3 reads CASTRSQGASGANVLTF. CDR3 in DNA: TGTGCCAGCACCCGGAGCCAGGGGGCCTCTGGGGCCAACGTCCTGACTTTC. Together with reference TRBV2 and TRBJ2-6, the CDR3 gives the full variable domain: EPEVTQTPSHQVTQMGQEVILRCVPISNHLYFYWYRQILGQKVEFLVSFYNNEISEKSEIFDDQFSVERPDGSNFTLKIRSTKLEDSAMYFCASTRSQGASGANVLTFGAGSRLTVL.

The chain couples TRBV5-1 to TRBJ2-3; 10 bases agree with TRBD1. This CDR3 contains 16 residues. Per the germline V gene, CDR1 is SGHRS and CDR2 is YFSETQ. V dropped 4 bases and J dropped 3; count of bases not matched to a gene: 8. The CDR3 loop is CASSPRQGALTDTQYF. CDR3 bases: TGCGCCAGCAGCCCTAGACAGGGGGCCTTAACAGATACGCAGTATTTT.

This sequence joins TRBV7-9 and TRBJ1-3; TRBD1 is a possible D gene (5 bases). The ends were cut back, 1 base at V and 5 bases at J, with 15 bases in the middle. CDR1 and CDR2 (germline): SEHNR, FQNEAQ (reference sequence). The CDR3 has 16 residues. The CDR3 DNA reads as TGTGCCAGCAGCTTAGGAAGAATGACAGAGAGAAACACCATATATTTT. Its protein is CASSLGRMTERNTIYF.

The CDR3: CASSIWHSYNEQFF. The CDR3, as DNA: TGTGCCAGTAGTATCTGGCACAGCTACAATGAGCAGTTCTTC. The J gene is TRBJ2-1, the V gene TRBV19, with D hard to call. The CDR3 is 14 amino acids. CDR1 is LNHDA and CDR2 is SQIVND in the germline V gene (reference sequence). V lost 3 bases, J lost 3 bases, and 9 bases lay in between.

The rearrangement joins TRBV7-2 to TRBJ2-1; TRBD2 matches 13 bases. The junction had 3 bases not matched to a gene; V was cut back by 4 bases and J by 6 bases. The CDR3 has 15 amino acids. Germline CDR1 is SGHTA and CDR2 is FQGNSA. The DNA for the CDR3 is TGTGCCAGCAGCTGGACTAGCGGGAGAAGCAATGAGCAGTTCTTC. Encoded protein: CASSWTSGRSNEQFF.

Only a few counts were recorded for this clone. The CDR3 DNA reads as TGTGCCAGTAGTACTAGGCGGACAGGGTTTGGGGAGACCCAGTACTTC. It encodes CASSTRRTGFGETQYF. The rearrangement joins TRBV19 to TRBJ2-5, with 8 bases that match TRBD1. CDR3 length: 16 residues. CDR1 is LNHDA and CDR2 is SQIVND in the germline V gene (reference sequence). V shed 4 bases and J 5 bases; nucleotides not matched to a gene: 12.

This chain uses TRBV11-2 with TRBJ2-2; 9 nucleotides match TRBD2. The CDR3 runs 17 residues. V trimming: 5 bases; J trimming: 7 bases; junction bases outside the gene matches: 14. The germline V gene encodes CDR1 SGHAT and CDR2 FQNNGV. The CDR3 nucleotides read TGTGCCAGCAGCCGGGATTGGGCGGGAGGGCTAAGCGGGGAGCTGTTTTTT. Its translation: CASSRDWAGGLSGELFF.

CDR3 amino acids: CASRERGYTGELFF. CDR3 coding DNA: TGTGCCAGCAGGGAGCGGGGGTACACCGGGGAGCTGTTTTTT. This sequence joins TRBV6-5 and TRBJ2-2, with TRBD2 matching over 8 bases. The CDR3 consists of 14 residues. The ends lost 6 bases at V and 3 bases at J; junction bases unmatched: 3. From germline, CDR1 is MNHEY and CDR2 SVGAGI.

The chain joins TRBV19 to TRBJ2-2; 7 bases agree with TRBD2. Per germline, CDR1 LNHDA and CDR2 SQIVND (reference sequence). The CDR3 is 15 residues long. Trimming took 5 bases from V and 5 from J; bases not matched to a gene: 8. The CDR3 coding sequence is TGTGCCAGTAGTCGGATGGGGGGGGAAACCGGGGAGCTGTTTTTT. Amino acid sequence: CASSRMGGETGELFF.

The J gene is TRBJ1-5, the V gene TRBV27; tentatively, D is TRBD1 (6 bases). The CDR3 extends over 14 amino acids. The V gene lost 3 bases and the J gene lost 6 bases, with 12 bases spanning the gap. The germline CDR1 and CDR2 sequences are MNHEY and SMNVEV (reference sequence). In DNA, the CDR3 is TGTGCCAGCAGTTTTCGGGGGGCGGGTCAGCCCCAGCATTTT. Its protein product is CASSFRGAGQPQHF.

A note on this clone: A read error may produce the germline difference seen at one junction end. V gene TRBV20-1 combines with J gene TRBJ1-2; 9 bases align to TRBD1. CDR3 length: 11 residues. Germline V gene data show CDR1 as DFQATT and CDR2 as SNEGSKA (reference sequence). The CDR3 protein is CSATGQGGGRF. CDR3 DNA: TGCAGTGCCACGGGACAGGGTGGAGGTCGTTTC.

This clone was counted between two and nine times. The chain uses TRBV30 and TRBJ2-3; D possibly corresponds to TRBD2 (5 bases). The CDR3 contains 14 residues. The V gene lost 4 bases and the J gene lost 2 bases, with 13 bases spanning the gap. The germline gives CDR1 GTSNPN, CDR2 SVGIG (reference sequence). CDR3 DNA: TGTGCCTGGACCAGAGCGGAGAACACAGATACGCAGTATTTT. Amino acid sequence: CAWTRAENTDTQYF.

The chain carries TRBV5-4 and TRBJ2-5; TRBD1 is a possible D gene (5 bases). CDR3 length: 14 amino acids. Germline CDR1 is SGHNT and CDR2 is YYREEE (reference sequence). Deletions cut 3 bases from V and 2 bases from J, with 11 bases between. The CDR3, as DNA: TGTGCCAGCAGCTCCCAGGGTATGCAAGAGACCCAGTACTTC. Its protein product is CASSSQGMQETQYF.

The chain recombines TRBV5-1 with TRBJ1-3; D perhaps matches TRBD1 (5 bases). The CDR3 loop spans 16 amino acids. CDR1 is SGHRS and CDR2 is YFSETQ in the germline V gene. V was cut by 3 bases and J by 0 bases, with 13 bases left in between. The CDR3: CASSSSQGYSGNTIYF. CDR3 bases: TGCGCCAGCAGCTCAAGTCAGGGATACTCTGGAAACACCATATATTTT.